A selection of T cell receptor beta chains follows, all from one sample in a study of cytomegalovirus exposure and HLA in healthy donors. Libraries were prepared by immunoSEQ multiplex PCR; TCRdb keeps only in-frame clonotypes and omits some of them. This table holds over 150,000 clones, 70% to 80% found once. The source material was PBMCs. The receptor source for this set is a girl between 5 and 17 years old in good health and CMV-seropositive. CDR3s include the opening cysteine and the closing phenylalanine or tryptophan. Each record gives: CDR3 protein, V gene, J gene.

CDR3aa: CASSQGAGGPADTQYF
v_gene: TRBV4-3
j_gene: TRBJ2-3

CDR3aa: CASRREFTEAFF
v_gene: TRBV7-2
j_gene: TRBJ1-1

CDR3aa: CASSYSPGGSYGYTF
v_gene: TRBV6-5
j_gene: TRBJ1-2

CDR3aa: CASSFLIEEDEQFF
v_gene: TRBV13
j_gene: TRBJ2-1

CDR3aa: CASSPGDRDGYTF
v_gene: TRBV5-1
j_gene: TRBJ1-2

CDR3aa: CASSPTGGGYTEAFF
v_gene: TRBV27
j_gene: TRBJ1-1

CDR3aa: CASSQGRTYGYTF
v_gene: TRBV4-2
j_gene: TRBJ1-2

CDR3aa: CASSPRMGGVGDTQYF
v_gene: TRBV5-4
j_gene: TRBJ2-3

CDR3aa: CASSLQGQGAQGNTIYF
v_gene: TRBV11-3
j_gene: TRBJ1-3

CDR3aa: CASSPAGARTYEQYF
v_gene: TRBV27
j_gene: TRBJ2-7

CDR3aa: CASSSHGEGIQETQYF
v_gene: TRBV7-2
j_gene: TRBJ2-5

CDR3aa: CASSEPGTIQETQYF
v_gene: TRBV5-1
j_gene: TRBJ2-5

CDR3aa: CASRNQGTYNEQFF
v_gene: TRBV4-3
j_gene: TRBJ2-1

CDR3aa: CASSVSRQGTYGYTF
v_gene: TRBV19
j_gene: TRBJ1-2

CDR3aa: CASRPTQGPGNTIYF
v_gene: TRBV5-6
j_gene: TRBJ1-3

CDR3aa: CASSPPGWGVYGYTF
v_gene: TRBV2
j_gene: TRBJ1-2

CDR3aa: CASSGQKRGAYNEQFF
v_gene: TRBV7-2
j_gene: TRBJ2-1

CDR3aa: CSVETTGRETQYF
v_gene: TRBV29-1
j_gene: TRBJ2-5

CDR3aa: CASSLLLSSYEQYF
v_gene: TRBV13
j_gene: TRBJ2-7

CDR3aa: CASSVEVGPTYEQFF
v_gene: TRBV9
j_gene: TRBJ2-1

CDR3aa: CSADQGGYGYTF
v_gene: TRBV29-1
j_gene: TRBJ1-2

CDR3aa: CASSHGAGGGETQYF
v_gene: TRBV4-1
j_gene: TRBJ2-5

CDR3aa: CASSRTSGSSYEQYF
v_gene: TRBV5-8
j_gene: TRBJ2-7

CDR3aa: CASSPRELPYNSPLHF
v_gene: TRBV27
j_gene: TRBJ1-6

CDR3aa: CASSPWTVPRADNEQFF
v_gene: TRBV5-1
j_gene: TRBJ2-1

CDR3aa: CASSLPQGSNELFF
v_gene: TRBV5-1
j_gene: TRBJ2-2

CDR3aa: CASSVRGDSLNTEAFF
v_gene: TRBV2
j_gene: TRBJ1-1

CDR3aa: CASSSARGEIDEQYF
v_gene: TRBV27
j_gene: TRBJ2-7

CDR3aa: CASSFLVSLPHEQFF
v_gene: TRBV11-3
j_gene: TRBJ2-1

CDR3aa: CASSDGQGTDTQYF
v_gene: TRBV6-4
j_gene: TRBJ2-3

CDR3aa: CAISVGQGIDEQYF
v_gene: TRBV10-3
j_gene: TRBJ2-7

CDR3aa: CASNRQDYGYTF
v_gene: TRBV6-6
j_gene: TRBJ1-2

CDR3aa: CASSQGDTVFRADTQYF
v_gene: TRBV4-1
j_gene: TRBJ2-3

CDR3aa: CASSFGKAGGQETQYF
v_gene: TRBV5-1
j_gene: TRBJ2-5

CDR3aa: CAWRGTVYGYTF
v_gene: TRBV30
j_gene: TRBJ1-2

CDR3aa: CASSYADSYNEQFF
v_gene: TRBV6-5
j_gene: TRBJ2-1

CDR3aa: CASSHPLWDSYSYEQYF
v_gene: TRBV14
j_gene: TRBJ2-7

CDR3aa: CASSPRTPTWDDTIYF
v_gene: TRBV7-6
j_gene: TRBJ1-3

CDR3aa: CASSQDPGTSGNTIYF
v_gene: TRBV4-3
j_gene: TRBJ1-3